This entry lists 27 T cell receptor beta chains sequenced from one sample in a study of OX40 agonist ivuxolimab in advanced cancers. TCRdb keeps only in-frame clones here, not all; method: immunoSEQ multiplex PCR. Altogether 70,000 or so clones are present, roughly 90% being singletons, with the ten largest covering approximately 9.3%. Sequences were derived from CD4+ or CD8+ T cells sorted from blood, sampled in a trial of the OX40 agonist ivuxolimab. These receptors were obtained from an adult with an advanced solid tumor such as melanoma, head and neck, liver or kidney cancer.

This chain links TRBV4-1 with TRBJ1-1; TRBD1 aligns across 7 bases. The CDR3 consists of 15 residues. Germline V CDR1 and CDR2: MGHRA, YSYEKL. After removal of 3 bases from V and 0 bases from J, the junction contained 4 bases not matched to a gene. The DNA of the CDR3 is TGCGCCAGCAGCCACGGACAGGATATGAACACTGAAGCTTTCTTT. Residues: CASSHGQDMNTEAFF.

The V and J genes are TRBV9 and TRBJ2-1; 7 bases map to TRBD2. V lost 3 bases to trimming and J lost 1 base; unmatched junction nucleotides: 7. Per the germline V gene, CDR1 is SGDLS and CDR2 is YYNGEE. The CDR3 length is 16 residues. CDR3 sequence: CASSGFTGRSYNEQFF. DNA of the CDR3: TGTGCCAGCAGCGGTTTTACCGGGAGGTCCTACAATGAGCAGTTCTTC.

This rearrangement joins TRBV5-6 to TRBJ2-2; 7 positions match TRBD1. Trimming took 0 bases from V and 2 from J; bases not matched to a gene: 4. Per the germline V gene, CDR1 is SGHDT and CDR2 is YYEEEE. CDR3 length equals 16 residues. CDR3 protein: CASSLAGTDNTGELFF. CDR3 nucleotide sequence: TGTGCCAGCAGCTTGGCAGGGACAGACAACACCGGGGAGCTGTTTTTT.

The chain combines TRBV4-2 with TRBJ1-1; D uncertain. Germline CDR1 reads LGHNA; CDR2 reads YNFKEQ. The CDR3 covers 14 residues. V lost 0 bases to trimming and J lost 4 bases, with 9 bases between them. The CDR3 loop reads CASSQDRGSTEAFF. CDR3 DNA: TGTGCCAGCAGCCAAGATCGAGGGAGCACTGAAGCTTTCTTT.

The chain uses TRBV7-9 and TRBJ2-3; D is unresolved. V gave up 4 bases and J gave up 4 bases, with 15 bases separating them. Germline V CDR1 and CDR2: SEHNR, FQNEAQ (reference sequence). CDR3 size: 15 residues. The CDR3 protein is CASSSWPELADTQYF. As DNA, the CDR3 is TGTGCCAGCAGCTCTTGGCCCGAGTTGGCAGATACGCAGTATTTT.

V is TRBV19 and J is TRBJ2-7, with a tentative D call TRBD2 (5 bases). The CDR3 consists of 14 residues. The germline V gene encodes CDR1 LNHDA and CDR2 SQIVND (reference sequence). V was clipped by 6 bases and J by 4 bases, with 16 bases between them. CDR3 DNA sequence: TGTGCCAGTAGGGCAGCTGGAGGCGGGTACGAGCAGTACTTC. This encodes CASRAAGGGYEQYF.

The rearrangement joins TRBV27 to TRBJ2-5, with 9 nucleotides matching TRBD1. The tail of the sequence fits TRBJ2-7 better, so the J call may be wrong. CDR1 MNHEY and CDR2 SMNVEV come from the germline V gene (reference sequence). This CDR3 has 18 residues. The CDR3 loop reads CASSLIQTGGGSSYEQYF. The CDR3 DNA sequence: TGTGCCAGCAGTTTAATTCAAACAGGGGGCGGAAGCTCCTACGAGCAGTACTTC.

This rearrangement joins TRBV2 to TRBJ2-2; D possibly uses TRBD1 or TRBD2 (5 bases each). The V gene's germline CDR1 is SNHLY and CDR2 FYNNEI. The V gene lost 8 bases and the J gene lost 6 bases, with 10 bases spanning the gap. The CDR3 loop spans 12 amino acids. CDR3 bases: TGTGCCAGCTCAGGGAGTCCCGGGGAGCTGTTTTTT. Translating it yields CASSGSPGELFF.

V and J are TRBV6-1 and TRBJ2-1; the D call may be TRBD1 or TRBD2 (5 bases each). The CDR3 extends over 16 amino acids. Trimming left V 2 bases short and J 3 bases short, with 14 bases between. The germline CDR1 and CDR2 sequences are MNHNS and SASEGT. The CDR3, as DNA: TGTGCCAGCAGTGAACTCGTCGGGGCATACTACAATGAGCAGTTCTTC. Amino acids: CASSELVGAYYNEQFF.

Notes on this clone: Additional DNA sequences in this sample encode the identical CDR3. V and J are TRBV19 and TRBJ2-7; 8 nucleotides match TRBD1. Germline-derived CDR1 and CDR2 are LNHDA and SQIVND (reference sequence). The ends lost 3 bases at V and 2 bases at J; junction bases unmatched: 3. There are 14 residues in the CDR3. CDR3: CASSIGTGPYEQYF. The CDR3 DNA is TGTGCCAGTAGTATCGGGACAGGACCCTACGAGCAGTACTTC. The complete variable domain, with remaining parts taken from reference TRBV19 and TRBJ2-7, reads DGGITQSPKYLFRKEGQNVTLSCEQNLNHDAMYWYRQDPGQGLRLIYYSQIVNDFQKGDIAEGYSVSREKKESFPLTVTSAQKNPTAFYLCASSIGTGPYEQYFGPGTRLTVT.

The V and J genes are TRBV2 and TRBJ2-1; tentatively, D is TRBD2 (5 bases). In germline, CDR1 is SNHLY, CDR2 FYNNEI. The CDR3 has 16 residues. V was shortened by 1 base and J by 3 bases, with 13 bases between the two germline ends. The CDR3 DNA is TGTGCCAGCAGTGAAGGCCCCAGCGAGGGCTACAATGAGCAGTTCTTC. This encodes CASSEGPSEGYNEQFF.

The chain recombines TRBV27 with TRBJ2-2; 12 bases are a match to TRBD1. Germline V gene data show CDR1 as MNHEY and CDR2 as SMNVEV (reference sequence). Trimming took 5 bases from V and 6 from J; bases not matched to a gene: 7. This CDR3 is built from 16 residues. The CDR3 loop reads CASSNRDRGPSGELFF. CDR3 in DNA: TGTGCCAGCAGTAACCGGGACAGGGGGCCTTCCGGGGAGCTGTTTTTT.

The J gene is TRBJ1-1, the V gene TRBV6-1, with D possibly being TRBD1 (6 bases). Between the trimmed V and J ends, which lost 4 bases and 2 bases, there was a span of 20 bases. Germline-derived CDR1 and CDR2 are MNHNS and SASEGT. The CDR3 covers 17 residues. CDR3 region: CASSGVGGPASNTEAFF. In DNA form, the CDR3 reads TGTGCCAGCAGTGGGGTAGGGGGACCCGCCTCTAACACTGAAGCTTTCTTT.

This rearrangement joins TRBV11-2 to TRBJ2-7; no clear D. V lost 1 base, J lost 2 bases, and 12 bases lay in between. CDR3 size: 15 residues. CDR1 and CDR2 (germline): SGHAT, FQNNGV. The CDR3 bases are TGTGCCAGCAGCTTAGTTTCGTCTTTAACCTACGAGCAGTACTTC. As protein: CASSLVSSLTYEQYF.

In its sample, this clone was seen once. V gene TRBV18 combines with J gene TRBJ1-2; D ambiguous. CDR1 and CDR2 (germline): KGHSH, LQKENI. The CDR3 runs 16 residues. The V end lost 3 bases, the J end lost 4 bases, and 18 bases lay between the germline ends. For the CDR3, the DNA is TGTGCCAGCTCACCCCAGGACCGGCCTTTAGTCTATGGCTACACCTTC. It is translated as CASSPQDRPLVYGYTF.

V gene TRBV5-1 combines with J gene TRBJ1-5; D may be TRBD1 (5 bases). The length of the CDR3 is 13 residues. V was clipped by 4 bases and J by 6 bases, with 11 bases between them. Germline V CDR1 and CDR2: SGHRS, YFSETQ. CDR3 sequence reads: CASSGGEGQPQHF. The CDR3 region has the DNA TGCGCCAGCAGCGGGGGTGAGGGTCAGCCCCAGCATTTT.

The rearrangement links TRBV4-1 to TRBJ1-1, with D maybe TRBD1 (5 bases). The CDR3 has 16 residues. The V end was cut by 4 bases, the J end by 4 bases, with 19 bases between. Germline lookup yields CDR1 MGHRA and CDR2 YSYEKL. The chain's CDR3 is CASSLHTGGVSTEAFF. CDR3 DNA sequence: TGCGCCAGCAGCCTCCATACGGGGGGGGTGAGCACTGAAGCTTTCTTT.

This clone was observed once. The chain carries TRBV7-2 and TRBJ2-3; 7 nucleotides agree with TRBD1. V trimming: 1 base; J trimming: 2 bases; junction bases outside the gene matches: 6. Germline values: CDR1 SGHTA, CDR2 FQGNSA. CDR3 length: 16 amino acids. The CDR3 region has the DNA TGTGCCAGCAGCTTAGTAGCCGGACAGGTCACAGATACGCAGTATTTT. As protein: CASSLVAGQVTDTQYF. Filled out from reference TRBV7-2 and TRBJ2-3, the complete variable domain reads GAGVSQSPSNKVTEKGKDVELRCDPISGHTALYWYRQSLGQGLEFLIYFQGNSAPDKSGLPSDRFSAERTGGSVSTLTIQRTQQEDSAVYLCASSLVAGQVTDTQYFGPGTRLTVL.

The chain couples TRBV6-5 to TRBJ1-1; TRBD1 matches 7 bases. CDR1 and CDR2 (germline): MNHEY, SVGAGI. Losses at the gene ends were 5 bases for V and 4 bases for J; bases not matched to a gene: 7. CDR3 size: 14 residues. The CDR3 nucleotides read TGTGCCAGCAGTCCTACAGGGGAGGGCACTGAAGCTTTCTTT. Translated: CASSPTGEGTEAFF.

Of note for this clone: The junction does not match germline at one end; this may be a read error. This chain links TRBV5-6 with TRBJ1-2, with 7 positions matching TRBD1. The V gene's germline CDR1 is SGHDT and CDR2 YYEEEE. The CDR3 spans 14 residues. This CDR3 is CASSPTGAVYDYTF. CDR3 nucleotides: TGTGCCAGCAGCCCAACAGGGGCGGTCTATGACTACACCTTC.

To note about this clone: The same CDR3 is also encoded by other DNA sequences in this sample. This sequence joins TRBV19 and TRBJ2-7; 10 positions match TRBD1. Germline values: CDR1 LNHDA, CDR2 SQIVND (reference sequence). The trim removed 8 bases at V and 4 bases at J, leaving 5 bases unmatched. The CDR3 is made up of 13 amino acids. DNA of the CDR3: TGTGCCAGTGGACAGGGGGTGGCTTACGAGCAGTACTTC. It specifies CASGQGVAYEQYF.

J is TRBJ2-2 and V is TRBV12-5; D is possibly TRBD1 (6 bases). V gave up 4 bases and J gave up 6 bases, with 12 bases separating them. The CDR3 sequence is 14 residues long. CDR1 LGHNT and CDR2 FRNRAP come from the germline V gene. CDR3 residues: CASGSYRVPGELFF. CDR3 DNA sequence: TGTGCTAGTGGTTCGTACAGGGTACCCGGGGAGCTGTTTTTT.

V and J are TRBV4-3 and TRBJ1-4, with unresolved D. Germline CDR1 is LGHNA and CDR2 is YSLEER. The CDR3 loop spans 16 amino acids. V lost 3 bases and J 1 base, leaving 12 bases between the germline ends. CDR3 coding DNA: TGCGCCAGCAGCCACTCCGACGAGGAAACTAATGAAAAACTGTTTTTT. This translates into CASSHSDEETNEKLFF.

CDR3 nucleotide sequence: TGTGCCAGCAGTGAAAAGGGTTTGTATGGCTACACCTTC. It codes for CASSEKGLYGYTF. V is TRBV6-1 and J is TRBJ1-2; no clear D. The CDR3 covers 13 residues. V was clipped by 2 bases and J by 5 bases, with 9 bases between them. Germline V gene sequence: CDR1 MNHNS, CDR2 SASEGT.

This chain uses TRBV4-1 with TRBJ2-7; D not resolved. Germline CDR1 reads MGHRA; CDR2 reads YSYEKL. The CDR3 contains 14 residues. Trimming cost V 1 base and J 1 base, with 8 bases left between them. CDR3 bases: TGCGCCAGCAGCCAAGTGGTAGATTCCTACGAGCAGTACTTC. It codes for CASSQVVDSYEQYF.

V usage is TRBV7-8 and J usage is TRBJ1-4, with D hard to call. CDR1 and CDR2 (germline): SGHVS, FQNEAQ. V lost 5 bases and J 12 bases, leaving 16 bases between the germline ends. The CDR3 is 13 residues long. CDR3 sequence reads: CASSRGLFTELFF. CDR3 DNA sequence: TGTGCCAGCAGCCGAGGTCTATTTACGGAACTGTTTTTT.

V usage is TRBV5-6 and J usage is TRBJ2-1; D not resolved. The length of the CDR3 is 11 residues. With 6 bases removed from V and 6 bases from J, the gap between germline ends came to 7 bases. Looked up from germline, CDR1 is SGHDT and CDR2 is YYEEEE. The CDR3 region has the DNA TGTGCCAGCATCCTGGGCAATGAGCAGTTCTTC. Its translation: CASILGNEQFF. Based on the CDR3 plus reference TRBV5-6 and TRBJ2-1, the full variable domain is DAGVTQSPTHLIKTRGQQVTLRCSPKSGHDTVSWYQQALGQGPQFIFQYYEEEERQRGNFPDRFSGHQFPNYSSELNVNALLLGDSALYLCASILGNEQFFGPGTRLTVL.